At least ten counts were recorded for the clone carrying this T cell receptor beta chain. The data stem from a study of T-cell memory formation after mild COVID-19. TCRdb reanalysed the 5' RACE reads using MiXCR and keeps one entry per CDR3 protein. The repertoire includes around 470,000 distinct CDR3 sequences, roughly 20% of them detected once, and 7.5% to 9.5% sits in the top ten. The CDR3 has 16 amino acids. The junction had 0 bases not matched to a gene; V was cut back by 0 bases and J by 2 bases. Germline V gives CDR1 SGDLS, CDR2 YYNGEE. The chain joins TRBV9 to TRBJ2-6; 9 bases are a match to TRBD1. The sequenced sample was PBMCs or a T cell subset sorted from them (not recorded which). The TCR was taken from an adult woman who had mild COVID-19 (a few samples of this study predate the infection). Cell type and time point are not known. The CDR3 sequence: CASSVGQGAGANVLTF. CDR3 nucleotides: TGTGCCAGCAGCGTAGGACAGGGGGCTGGGGCCAACGTCCTGACTTTC. Combining the CDR3 with reference TRBV9 and TRBJ2-6 gives the whole variable domain DSGVTQTPKHLITATGQRVTLRCSPRSGDLSVYWYQQSLDQGLQFLIQYYNGEERAKGNILERFSAQQFPDLHSELNLSSLELGDSALYFCASSVGQGAGANVLTFGAGSRLTVL.